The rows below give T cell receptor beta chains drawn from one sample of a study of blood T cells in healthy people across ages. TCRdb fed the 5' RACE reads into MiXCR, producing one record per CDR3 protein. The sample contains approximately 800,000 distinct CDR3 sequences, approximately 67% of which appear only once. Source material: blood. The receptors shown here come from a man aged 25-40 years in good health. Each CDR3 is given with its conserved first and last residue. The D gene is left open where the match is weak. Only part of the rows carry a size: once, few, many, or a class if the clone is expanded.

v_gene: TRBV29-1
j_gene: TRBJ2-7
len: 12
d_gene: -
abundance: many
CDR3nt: TGCAGCGTTGAAAGGGTTCAGCGCGAGCAGTACTTC
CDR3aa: CSVERVQREQYF

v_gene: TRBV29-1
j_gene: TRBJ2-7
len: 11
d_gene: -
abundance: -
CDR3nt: TGCAGCGTTGGGAAGGGCTACGAGCAGTACTTC
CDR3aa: CSVGKGYEQYF

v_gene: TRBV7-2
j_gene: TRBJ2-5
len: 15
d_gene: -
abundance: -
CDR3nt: TGTGCCAGCAGCCCCCCCACAAGACCCCAAGAGACCCAGTACTTC
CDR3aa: CASSPPTRPQETQYF

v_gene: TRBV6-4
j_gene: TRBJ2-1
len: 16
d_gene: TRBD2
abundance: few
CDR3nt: TGTGCCAGCAGTGACAGCGGGGGGGCTTCCTACAATGAGCAGTTCTTC
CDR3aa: CASSDSGGASYNEQFF

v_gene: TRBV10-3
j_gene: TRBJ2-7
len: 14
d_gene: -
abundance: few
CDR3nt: TGTGCCATCAGTGAAGGGATCCGGGGATACGAGCAGTACTTC
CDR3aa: CAISEGIRGYEQYF

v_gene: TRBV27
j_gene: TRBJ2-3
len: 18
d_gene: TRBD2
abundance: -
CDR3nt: TGTGCCAGCAGTTCCCTTCGGGGACTAGCGGGGGGCACAGATACGCAGTATTTT
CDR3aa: CASSSLRGLAGGTDTQYF

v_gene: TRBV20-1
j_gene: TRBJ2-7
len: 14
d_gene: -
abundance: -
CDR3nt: TGCAGTGCCCCCGTACAGCGAAGCTCCTACGAGCAGTACTTC
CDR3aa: CSAPVQRSSYEQYF

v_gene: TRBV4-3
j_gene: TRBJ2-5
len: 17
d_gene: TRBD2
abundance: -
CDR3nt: TGCGCCAGCAGCCAAGATATCGCGCGGGGGAGTGAAGAGACCCAGTACTTC
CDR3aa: CASSQDIARGSEETQYF

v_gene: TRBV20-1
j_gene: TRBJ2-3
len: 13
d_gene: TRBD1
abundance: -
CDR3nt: TGCAGTCCCCGGGACAGGGAAACAGATACGCAGTATTTT
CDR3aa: CSPRDRETDTQYF

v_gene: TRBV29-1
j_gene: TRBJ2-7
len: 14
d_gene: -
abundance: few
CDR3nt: TGCAGCGTGTCTAAGGCGGGGGCTCTCTACGAGCAGTACTTC
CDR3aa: CSVSKAGALYEQYF